This passage covers 10 T cell receptor beta chains from one sample sequenced in a study of CD8 T cells in Susac syndrome. With random hexamers, about 0.45 to 1 ug RNA was reverse transcribed. From the immunoSEQ multiplex PCR reads, TCRdb called clonotypes with MiXCR, one entry per CDR3 protein. The sample contains more than 150,000 distinct CDR3 sequences, roughly 95% of which appear only once. Sequences were obtained from CD4+ T cells from PBMCs. The source of these receptors is a human donor with Susac syndrome.

This clonotype was detected only once. The V and J genes are TRBV19 and TRBJ1-2, with D possibly TRBD1 on 5 matching bases. Germline V gives CDR1 LNHDA, CDR2 SQIVND (reference sequence). V lost 5 bases and J 5 bases, leaving 9 bases between the germline ends. The CDR3 has 12 amino acids. CDR3 sequence (DNA): TGTGCCAGTAGTGGCGAGGGGTATGGCTACACCTTC. This translates into CASSGEGYGYTF.

The chain uses TRBV20-1 and TRBJ2-7; tentatively, D is TRBD2 (6 bases). The CDR3 length is 12 residues. With 3 bases removed from V and 1 base from J, the gap between germline ends came to 7 bases. Germline-derived CDR1 and CDR2 are DFQATT and SNEGSKA (reference sequence). The CDR3: CSARRDSYEQYF. CDR3 bases: TGCAGTGCTAGGCGGGATTCCTACGAGCAGTACTTC.

The V and J genes are TRBV18 and TRBJ2-6; D ambiguous. This CDR3 is 15 amino acids long. Germline V gene data show CDR1 as KGHSH and CDR2 as LQKENI. Trimming took off 3 bases at V and 0 bases at J, with 6 bases between the two ends. The CDR3 nucleotides read TGTGCCAGCTCACCTAAAAGCTCTGGGGCCAACGTCCTGACTTTC. Its translation is CASSPKSSGANVLTF.

The chain combines TRBV5-1 with TRBJ2-5; 11 nucleotides align to TRBD2. There are 15 residues in the CDR3. J gave up 5 bases and V 3 bases, and 6 bases lay outside the gene matches. Germline V gene lookup returns CDR1 SGHRS and CDR2 YFSETQ. The CDR3 is CASSSKRLAGETQYF. In nucleotides, the CDR3 is TGCGCCAGCAGCTCCAAACGACTAGCGGGGGAGACCCAGTACTTC.

The chain uses TRBV5-1 and TRBJ1-6; 8 bases fit TRBD1. Germline loops: CDR1 SGHRS, CDR2 YFSETQ. The V segment lost 4 bases and the J segment 10 bases; nucleotides outside the gene matches: 7. The CDR3 is 14 residues long. CDR3 DNA: TGCGCCAGCAGCCCGGACAGGGTTCGGTCACCCCTCCACTTT. Translation: CASSPDRVRSPLHF.

The chain couples TRBV6-2 or TRBV6-3 to TRBJ2-6; TRBD1 agrees at 10 bases. Germline CDR1 MNHEY, CDR2 SVGEGT. With V trimmed by 8 bases and J by 4 bases, 8 bases remained unmatched. The CDR3 extends over 16 amino acids. The CDR3 DNA is TGTGCCAGCCAACGACAGGGGGCGCGAGGGGCCAACGTCCTGACTTTC. Amino acid sequence: CASQRQGARGANVLTF.

The chain carries TRBV5-1 and TRBJ2-5; D not certain. The V end lost 0 bases, the J end lost 2 bases, and 8 bases lay between the germline ends. The CDR3 consists of 14 residues. Looked up from germline, CDR1 is SGHRS and CDR2 is YFSETQ. CDR3: CASSLGSTQETQYF. CDR3 nucleotide sequence: TGCGCCAGCAGCTTGGGCTCCACTCAAGAGACCCAGTACTTC.

The chain uses TRBV30 and TRBJ2-7, with D unresolved. The CDR3 spans 13 residues. V gave up 2 bases and J gave up 5 bases, with 13 bases separating them. The germline gives CDR1 GTSNPN, CDR2 SVGIG (reference sequence). The CDR3 spells CAWSRTRWDEQYF. CDR3 coding DNA: TGTGCCTGGAGTAGGACCCGGTGGGACGAGCAGTACTTC.

The chain couples TRBV29-1 to TRBJ1-1, with D perhaps matching TRBD1 (6 bases). Germline CDR1 and CDR2: SQVTM and ANQGSEA. Trimming removed 7 bases from V and 0 bases from J, with 12 bases in between. This CDR3 comprises 13 residues. This CDR3 is CSAGQIMNTEAFF. The DNA of the CDR3 is TGCAGCGCCGGACAGATCATGAACACTGAAGCTTTCTTT. The whole variable domain, filled in from reference TRBV29-1 and TRBJ1-1, reads SAVISQKPSRDICQRGTSLTIQCQVDSQVTMMFWYRQQPGQSLTLIATANQGSEATYESGFVIDKFPISRPNLTFSTLTVSNMSPEDSSIYLCSAGQIMNTEAFFGQGTRLTVV.

This chain connects TRBV24-1 to TRBJ2-1, with D perhaps TRBD2 (5 bases). The CDR3 runs to 17 residues. Germline V lookup: CDR1 KGHDR, CDR2 SFDVKD. V dropped 6 bases and J dropped 5 bases, with 22 bases sitting between them. The CDR3 reads CATSKRTSRGGHNEQFF. The DNA for the CDR3 is TGTGCCACCAGTAAGAGGACTTCGCGAGGCGGTCACAATGAGCAGTTCTTC.